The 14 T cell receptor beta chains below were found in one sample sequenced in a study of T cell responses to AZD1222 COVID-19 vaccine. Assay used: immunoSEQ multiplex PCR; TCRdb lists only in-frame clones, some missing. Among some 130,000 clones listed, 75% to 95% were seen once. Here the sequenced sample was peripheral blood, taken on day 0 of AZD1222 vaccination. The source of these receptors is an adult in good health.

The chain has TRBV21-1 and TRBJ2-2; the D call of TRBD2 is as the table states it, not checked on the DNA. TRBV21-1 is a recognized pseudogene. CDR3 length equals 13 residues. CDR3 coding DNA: TGTGCCAGCGAGGGTGGCGGCACCGGGGAGCTGTTTTTT. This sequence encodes CASEGGGTGELFF.

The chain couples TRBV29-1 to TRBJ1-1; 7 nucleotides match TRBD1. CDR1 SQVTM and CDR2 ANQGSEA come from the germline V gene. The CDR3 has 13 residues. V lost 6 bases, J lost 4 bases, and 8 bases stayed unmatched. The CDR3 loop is CSVYRGAGTEAFF. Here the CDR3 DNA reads TGCAGCGTATACAGGGGCGCGGGCACTGAAGCTTTCTTT.

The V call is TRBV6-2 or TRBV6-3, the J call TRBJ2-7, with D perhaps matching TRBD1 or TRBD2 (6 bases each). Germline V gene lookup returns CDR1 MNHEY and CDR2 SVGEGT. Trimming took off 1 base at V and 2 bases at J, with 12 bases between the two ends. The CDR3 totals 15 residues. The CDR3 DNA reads TGTGCCAGCAGTTACTTCGGAGGGGGGACCTACGAGCAGTACTTC. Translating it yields CASSYFGGGTYEQYF.

The CDR3 sequence: CASSHRDGRAGNIQYF. CDR3 nucleotide sequence: TGCGCCAGCAGCCATCGCGACGGGAGGGCCGGAAACATTCAGTACTTC. The genes are TRBV4-1 and TRBJ2-4, with TRBD2 matching 8 bases. From germline, CDR1 is MGHRA and CDR2 YSYEKL. This CDR3 spans 16 amino acids. The junction had 10 bases not matched to a gene; V was cut back by 3 bases and J by 6 bases.

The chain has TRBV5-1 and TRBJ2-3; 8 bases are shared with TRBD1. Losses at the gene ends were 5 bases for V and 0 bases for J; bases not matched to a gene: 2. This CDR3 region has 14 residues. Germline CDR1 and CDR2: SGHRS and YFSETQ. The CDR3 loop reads CASRGQASTDTQYF. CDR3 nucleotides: TGCGCCAGCAGGGGACAGGCGAGCACAGATACGCAGTATTTT.

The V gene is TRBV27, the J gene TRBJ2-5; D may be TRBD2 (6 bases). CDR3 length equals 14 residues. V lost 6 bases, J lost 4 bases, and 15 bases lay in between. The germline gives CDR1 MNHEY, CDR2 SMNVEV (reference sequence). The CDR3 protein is CASSLWGTRETQYF. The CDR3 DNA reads TGTGCCAGCAGCCTTTGGGGGACTCGAGAGACCCAGTACTTC.

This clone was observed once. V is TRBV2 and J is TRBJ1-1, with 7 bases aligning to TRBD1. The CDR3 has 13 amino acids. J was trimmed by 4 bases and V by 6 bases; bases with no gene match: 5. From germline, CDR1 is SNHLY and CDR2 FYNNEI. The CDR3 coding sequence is TGTGCCAGCAGCACAGGGGTAGGCACTGAAGCTTTCTTT. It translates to CASSTGVGTEAFF.

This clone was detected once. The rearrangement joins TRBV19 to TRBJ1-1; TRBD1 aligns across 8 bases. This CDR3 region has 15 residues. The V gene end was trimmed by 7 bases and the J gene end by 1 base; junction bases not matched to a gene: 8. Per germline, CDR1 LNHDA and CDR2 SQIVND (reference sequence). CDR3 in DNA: TGTGCCAGTATTCGGACAGGGCTGGGGAACACTGAAGCTTTCTTT. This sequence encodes CASIRTGLGNTEAFF.

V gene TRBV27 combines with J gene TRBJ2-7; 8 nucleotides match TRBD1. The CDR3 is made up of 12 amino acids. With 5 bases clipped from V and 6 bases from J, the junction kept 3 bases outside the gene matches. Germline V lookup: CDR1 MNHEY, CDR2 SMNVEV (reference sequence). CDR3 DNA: TGTGCCAGCAGTCGAGGACAGGGCGAGCAGTACTTC. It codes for CASSRGQGEQYF.

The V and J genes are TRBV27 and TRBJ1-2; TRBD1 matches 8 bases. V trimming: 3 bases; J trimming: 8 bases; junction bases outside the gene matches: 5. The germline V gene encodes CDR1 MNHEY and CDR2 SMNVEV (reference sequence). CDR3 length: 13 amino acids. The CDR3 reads CASSFQGAGGYTF. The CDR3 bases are TGTGCCAGCAGTTTCCAGGGGGCGGGGGGCTACACCTTC.

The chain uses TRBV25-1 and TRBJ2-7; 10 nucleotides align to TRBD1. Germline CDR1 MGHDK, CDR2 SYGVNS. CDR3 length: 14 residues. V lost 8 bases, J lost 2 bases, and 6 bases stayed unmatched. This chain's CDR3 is CASRAGTGAYEQYF. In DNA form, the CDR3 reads TGTGCCAGCCGCGCCGGGACAGGGGCCTACGAGCAGTACTTC.

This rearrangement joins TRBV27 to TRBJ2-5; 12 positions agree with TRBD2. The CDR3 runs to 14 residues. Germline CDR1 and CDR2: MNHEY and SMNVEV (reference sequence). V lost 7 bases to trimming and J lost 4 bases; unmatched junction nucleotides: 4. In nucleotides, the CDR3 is TGTGCCAGCAAATTACTAGCGGGAGGAGAGACCCAGTACTTC. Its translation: CASKLLAGGETQYF.

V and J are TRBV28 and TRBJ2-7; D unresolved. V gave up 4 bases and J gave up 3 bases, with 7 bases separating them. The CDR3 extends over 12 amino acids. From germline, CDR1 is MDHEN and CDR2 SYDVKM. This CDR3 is CASSWPNYEQYF. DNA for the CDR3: TGTGCCAGCAGTTGGCCAAACTACGAGCAGTACTTC.

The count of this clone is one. The CDR3 DNA is TGTGCCAGCAGTGAGGGGCAGGGGAGGAACATTCAGTACTTC. Translated: CASSEGQGRNIQYF. This chain connects TRBV2 to TRBJ2-4; D could derive from TRBD1 or TRBD2 (6 bases each). V lost 3 bases to trimming and J lost 7 bases, with 13 bases between them. This CDR3 spans 14 amino acids. The germline V gene encodes CDR1 SNHLY and CDR2 FYNNEI.